These 19 T cell receptor beta chains were all obtained from the same sample, sequenced in a study of blood T cells in healthy people across ages (dated by TCRdb to the mid-2010s). The library was produced with 5' RACE. Sequencing relied on an Illumina HiSeq 2500. A second PCR of about 7 to 12 cycles was run with a J-beta primer mix and a sample-barcoded 5' primer. TCRdb reprocessed the public reads (quality trimming at Q25 with fastp, clone calling with MiXCR) and kept in-frame beta chains. Under each unique CDR3 protein, matching rows form one entry showing the most common genes and DNA. The sample table contains about 1.5 million distinct CDR3 sequences; only one count was recorded for around two fifths of them. Roughly 7.9% of the sample rests with the top ten. The sequencing sample was made of blood. The source of these receptors is a woman aged 18-29 years in good health.

About this clonotype: It may be a read error: a sequence one base away is much more abundant. This CDR3 reads CAGSLGGQVGQETQYF. DNA for the CDR3: TGCGCCGGCAGCTTGGGGGGACAGGTCGGCCAAGAGACCCAGTACTTC. J is TRBJ2-5 and V is TRBV5-1, with TRBD1 matching 8 bases. The CDR3 runs 16 residues. Per the germline V gene, CDR1 is SGHRS and CDR2 is YFSETQ.

This clonotype was seen at least ten times. The gene calls are TRBV20-1 and TRBJ2-5; D gene unclear. Deletions cut 1 base from V and 4 bases from J, with 16 bases between. Germline V gives CDR1 DFQATT, CDR2 SNEGSKA (reference sequence). This CDR3 is built from 15 residues. This CDR3 is CSARAQKAMGETQYF. The CDR3 DNA follows: TGCAGTGCTAGAGCTCAGAAGGCGATGGGAGAGACCCAGTACTTC.

The V call is TRBV5-1, the J call TRBJ2-1, with D perhaps matching TRBD2 (6 bases). CDR3 length: 13 amino acids. Per germline, CDR1 SGHRS and CDR2 YFSETQ. V lost 7 bases and J lost 6, with 14 bases in between. CDR3 region: CASRVLGGNEQFF. The CDR3 bases are TGCGCCAGCCGGGTCCTGGGAGGCAATGAGCAGTTCTTC.

The CDR3 sequence: CAWSVKGSAGNTIYF. DNA of the CDR3: TGTGCCTGGAGTGTAAAGGGATCGGCTGGAAACACCATATATTTT. V and J are TRBV30 and TRBJ1-3; no definite D call. This CDR3 comprises 15 residues. Germline V lookup: CDR1 GTSNPN, CDR2 SVGIG (reference sequence). The V and J ends lost 0 bases and 2 bases respectively, with 11 bases between them.

This clonotype was observed at least ten times. This chain connects TRBV13 to TRBJ2-1, with a possible D match to TRBD2 (6 bases). The CDR3 runs to 17 residues. Trimming removed 6 bases from V and 7 bases from J, with 25 bases in between. Germline V gene lookup returns CDR1 PRHDT and CDR2 FYEKMQ (reference sequence). CDR3 region: CASRVAGSGTARNEQFF. The CDR3 region has the DNA TGTGCCAGCAGAGTGGCGGGGAGTGGGACCGCCCGGAATGAGCAGTTCTTC. Together with reference TRBV13 and TRBJ2-1, the CDR3 gives the full variable domain: AAGVIQSPRHLIKEKRETATLKCYPIPRHDTVYWYQQGPGQDPQFLISFYEKMQSDKGSIPDRFSAQQFSDYHSELNMSSLELGDSALYFCASRVAGSGTARNEQFFGPGTRLTVL.

This clonotype turned up a few times. The rearrangement links TRBV7-9 to TRBJ2-3; the match to TRBD2 covers 9 bases. Germline V gene lookup returns CDR1 SEHNR and CDR2 FQNEAQ (reference sequence). Trimming cost V 7 bases and J 4 bases; bases outside gene matches: 6. This CDR3 has 14 amino acids. CDR3 coding DNA: TGTGCCAGCACCGAGCTAGCGGGGCCAGATACGCAGTATTTT. Translated, it gives CASTELAGPDTQYF.

This clonotype appeared a few times. The chain uses TRBV20-1 and TRBJ2-3; D might be TRBD2 (5 bases). CDR3 length: 14 residues. Trimming stripped 6 bases from V and 0 bases from J, with 13 bases between. Germline values: CDR1 DFQATT, CDR2 SNEGSKA (reference sequence). The CDR3 DNA is TGCAGTGCCCCCCCTACTAGGAGCACAGATACGCAGTATTTT. Translated: CSAPPTRSTDTQYF.

This chain joins TRBV12-3 or TRBV12-4 and TRBJ2-2; D unresolved. The CDR3 spans 16 residues. V was pared by 5 bases and J by 4 bases, with 17 bases between. CDR3 DNA sequence: TGTGCCAGCAGTGCCGCCCCCGGCGGTATCACCGGGGAGCTGTTTTTT. Encoded protein: CASSAAPGGITGELFF.

The sample holds a few counts of this clonotype. The chain is built from TRBV12-3 or TRBV12-4 and TRBJ1-1; 9 bases line up with TRBD1. The CDR3 is 17 amino acids. V lost 6 bases to trimming and J lost 7 bases; unmatched junction nucleotides: 18. As DNA, the CDR3 is TGTGCCAGCAGCTCCGAGGCCCAGGACAGGGGAACAGGTGAAGCTTTCTTT. Translated, it gives CASSSEAQDRGTGEAFF.

The table lists this clonotype with a few counts. This chain uses TRBV6-5 with TRBJ1-2; 7 bases map to TRBD1. The V gene end was trimmed by 5 bases and the J gene end by 7 bases; junction bases not matched to a gene: 7. CDR1 is MNHEY, CDR2 SVGAGI, per germline. CDR3 length: 13 residues. CDR3 residues: CASSPDRIRGYTF. CDR3 nucleotides: TGTGCCAGCAGTCCGGACAGGATCCGTGGCTACACCTTC.

The chain has TRBV30 and TRBJ2-5; a possible D gene is TRBD2 (5 bases). CDR3 length: 14 residues. Germline values: CDR1 GTSNPN, CDR2 SVGIG (reference sequence). The ends were cut back, 0 bases at V and 0 bases at J, with 8 bases in the middle. Written as DNA, the CDR3 is TGTGCCTGGAGTGTCGGAGCGGACCAAGAGACCCAGTACTTC. Its protein is CAWSVGADQETQYF.

The chain combines TRBV4-1 with TRBJ2-5; no clear D. Germline V CDR1 and CDR2: MGHRA, YSYEKL. CDR3 length: 13 amino acids. Deletions cut 4 bases from V and 1 base from J, with 7 bases between. CDR3 sequence (DNA): TGCGCCAGCAGCCGGGCCATCCAAGAGACCCAGTACTTC. It specifies CASSRAIQETQYF.

This clonotype has more than one count but fewer than ten. A junction end diverges from the germline sequence, so it may reflect a read error. The CDR3 reads CASSLDGGNTEAFF. Written as DNA, the CDR3 is TGTGCCAGCAGCTTAGATGGGGGGAACACTGAAGCTTTCTTT. V and J are TRBV5-1 and TRBJ1-1, with TRBD1 as a possible D gene (5 bases). The germline V gene has CDR1 SGHRS and CDR2 YFSETQ. The CDR3 loop spans 14 amino acids.

The chain has TRBV5-1 and TRBJ2-2; 7 nucleotides agree with TRBD1. The CDR3 contains 15 residues. Germline V gives CDR1 SGHRS, CDR2 YFSETQ. With V trimmed by 0 bases and J by 4 bases, 3 bases remained unmatched. The CDR3 DNA is TGCGCCAGCAGCTTGGAGGGGGCCCGCACCGGGGAGCTGTTTTTT. Its translation: CASSLEGARTGELFF. The variable domain in full, completed from reference TRBV5-1 and TRBJ2-2, reads KAGVTQTPRYLIKTRGQQVTLSCSPISGHRSVSWYQQTPGQGLQFLFEYFSETQRNKGNFPGRFSGRQFSNSRSEMNVSTLELGDSALYLCASSLEGARTGELFFGEGSRLTVL.

This clonotype came up a few times. V and J are TRBV28 and TRBJ2-1; TRBD2 is a possible D gene (5 bases). Between the trimmed V and J ends, which lost 1 base and 0 bases, there was a span of 7 bases. Germline CDR1 MDHEN, CDR2 SYDVKM. This CDR3 region has 15 residues. CDR3 nucleotide sequence: TGTGCCAGCAGTTTATATGGGAGCTCCTACAATGAGCAGTTCTTC. Protein product: CASSLYGSSYNEQFF.

This clonotype appeared a few times. The V gene is TRBV6-2 or TRBV6-3, the J gene TRBJ2-5; D is uncertain. The DNA end lines up better with TRBJ2-7; the J call may be wrong. Germline assignment: CDR1 MNHEY and CDR2 SVGEGT. The CDR3 has 14 amino acids. The CDR3 region has the DNA TGTGCCAGCAGTTTGGCCCCGGAATGGGACGAGCAGTACTTC. Protein product: CASSLAPEWDEQYF.

The DNA of the CDR3 is TGTGCCAGCGGGCGGATGAGCTCCTACGAGCAGTACTTC. Its protein product is CASGRMSSYEQYF. The rearrangement joins TRBV14 to TRBJ2-7, with D unresolved. CDR3 length equals 13 residues. CDR1 and CDR2 (germline): SGHDN, FVKESK. Trimming shortened V by 8 bases and J by 0 bases, and 11 bases separated the two germline ends.

The chain joins TRBV11-2 to TRBJ2-1; 8 nucleotides match TRBD2. Germline values: CDR1 SGHAT, CDR2 FQNNGV. The CDR3 contains 14 residues. V shed 5 bases and J 5 bases; nucleotides not matched to a gene: 5. CDR3 protein: CASSHRGRHNEQFF. The CDR3 nucleotides are TGTGCCAGCAGCCACCGCGGGAGGCACAATGAGCAGTTCTTC.

The chain links TRBV7-3 to TRBJ2-3; perhaps D is TRBD1 or TRBD2 (5 bases each). Between the trimmed V and J ends, which lost 4 bases and 2 bases, there was a span of 22 bases. Looked up from germline, CDR1 is SGHTA and CDR2 is FQGTGA. CDR3 length: 18 amino acids. The CDR3 is CASSSGRNSGPHTDTQYF. The CDR3 DNA reads TGTGCCAGCAGCTCGGGGAGAAATTCGGGGCCACACACAGATACGCAGTATTTT. Filled out from reference TRBV7-3 and TRBJ2-3, the complete variable domain reads GAGVSQTPSNKVTEKGKYVELRCDPISGHTALYWYRQSLGQGPEFLIYFQGTGAADDSGLPNDRFFAVRPEGSVSTLKIQRTERGDSAVYLCASSSGRNSGPHTDTQYFGPGTRLTVL.